The rows below give T cell receptor beta chains drawn from one sample of a study of Tregs in tolerant kidney transplant recipients. Repertoires were generated with immunoSEQ multiplex PCR, while TCRdb's copy carries only in-frame clones and drops some. The data show about 94,000 clones, under 95% seen once. Sequenced here: CD4+ T cells from blood, sampled before the transplant. The source of these receptors is a human donor who received a combined kidney and bone marrow transplant. Each CDR3 is given with its conserved first and last residue. Fields, in order: J gene, D gene, V gene, clone size, CDR3 DNA, CDR3 protein. The D gene is left open where the match is weak. Not every row has a clone size; where given, it reads once, few, many or a size class.

TRBJ2-1 | TRBD2 | TRBV4-1 | few | TGCGCCAGCAGCCAAGAGGGTCTAGCGGGCCCCTACAATGAGCAGTTCTTC | CASSQEGLAGPYNEQFF
TRBJ2-3 | . | TRBV5-1 | . | TGCGCCAGCAGCTTGGCCCCCTCTAGCACAGATACGCAGTATTTT | CASSLAPSSTDTQYF
TRBJ2-3 | . | TRBV4-3 | . | TGCGCCAGCAGCCTTGGCGGATTCACAGATACGCAGTATTTT | CASSLGGFTDTQYF
TRBJ1-5 | TRBD1 | TRBV19 | . | TGTGCCAGTAGTAGCGGACAGGTTAGCAATCAGCCCCAGCATTTT | CASSSGQVSNQPQHF
TRBJ1-2 | . | TRBV21-1 | . | TGTGCCAGCAGCAAGGGACAGGGGTTGGTTGGCTACACCTTC | CASSKGQGLVGYTF
TRBJ1-1 | TRBD1 | TRBV6-5 | few | TGTGCCAGCAGTGCCCGACAGGGTAAGACTGAAGCTTTCTTT | CASSARQGKTEAFF
TRBJ2-3 | TRBD2 | TRBV5-1 | . | TGCGCCAGCAGCCCTCGGACTAGCGAAAGCACAGATACGCAGTATTTT | CASSPRTSESTDTQYF
TRBJ1-5 | . | TRBV4-2 | . | TGTGCCAGCAGCCAAGCCGACACTCTATGGCAGCCCCAGCATTTT | CASSQADTLWQPQHF
TRBJ2-7 | TRBD1 | TRBV27 | . | TGTGCCAGCAGTTTATCGGACAGGGAAAGCTTCCCCTACGAGCAGTACTTC | CASSLSDRESFPYEQYF
TRBJ2-5 | TRBD2 | TRBV27 | . | TGTGCCAGCAGATTGCTAGCGGGGGGACTAGAGACCCAGTACTTC | CASRLLAGGLETQYF
TRBJ2-2 | . | TRBV30 | . | TGTGCCTGGACTATAGCGACCGGGGAGCTGTTTTTT | CAWTIATGELFF
TRBJ1-3 | . | TRBV18 | once | TGTGCCAGCTCACCCTCTTTTGGCTTGGGACTCTCTGGAAACACCATATATTTT | CASSPSFGLGLSGNTIYF
TRBJ1-2 | . | TRBV27 | . | TGTGCCAGCAGTTTATCCTCTGGACAGCTTGGCTACACCTTC | CASSLSSGQLGYTF
TRBJ2-7 | TRBD1 | TRBV4-1 | . | TGCGCCAGCAGCTATACTGGACAGGGCCCCTACGAGCAGTACTTC | CASSYTGQGPYEQYF
TRBJ1-5 | . | TRBV9 | . | TGTGCCAGCAGCGGACTAAATCAGCCCCAGCATTTT | CASSGLNQPQHF
TRBJ1-2 | . | TRBV4-2 | . | TGTGCCAGCAGCCAAGAGTCCCCGACAGCCTATGGCTACACCTTC | CASSQESPTAYGYTF
TRBJ1-1 | TRBD1 | TRBV7-3 | . | TGTGCCAGCAGCTTAGACAGGGTGAACACTGAAGCTTTCTTT | CASSLDRVNTEAFF
TRBJ2-7 | . | TRBV7-3 | . | TGTGCCAGCAGCTCTGAGCGGACCATCTGTTACTACGAGCAGTACTTC | CASSSERTICYYEQYF
TRBJ1-5 | . | TRBV19 | once | TGTGCCAGTAGGTCGGGCGGGGGCGGGCCGGGGCAGCCCCAGCATTTT | CASRSGGGGPGQPQHF
TRBJ1-6 | . | TRBV10-1 | . | TGCGCCAGCGTTAATTCCCCCCTCCACTTT | CASVNSPLHF
TRBJ1-3 | . | TRBV19 | . | TGTGCCAGTAGTATACGGGAGCGAAACACCATATATTTT | CASSIRERNTIYF
TRBJ2-1 | TRBD1 | TRBV27 | . | TGTGCCAGCACCTGGGCACGGGACAGTGGGGTTGGAGAGCAGTTCTTC | CASTWARDSGVGEQFF
TRBJ2-5 | . | TRBV5-6 | . | TGTGCCAGCAGCCGACAGGCAGGGACTACACACGAGACCCAGTACTTC | CASSRQAGTTHETQYF
TRBJ2-7 | TRBD2 | TRBV29-1 | . | TGCAGCGTTGAAGCGGGAGGATTTAGCCCCGAGCAGTACTTC | CSVEAGGFSPEQYF
TRBJ1-3 | . | TRBV12-5 | . | TGTGCTAGTGGTAGGGGAATCTCTGGAAACACCATATATTTT | CASGRGISGNTIYF
TRBJ1-2 | . | TRBV7-2 | . | TGTGCCAGCAGCTTAGCGACCTGGGCGAGCGGAATCTATGGCTACACCTTC | CASSLATWASGIYGYTF
TRBJ1-2 | TRBD1 | TRBV30 | . | TGTGCCTGCAGACAGGGTTACGGCTACACCTTC | CACRQGYGYTF
TRBJ2-2 | . | TRBV6-1 | . | TGTGCCAGCAGTAAATGGTCCGGGAACACCGGGGAGCTGTTTTTT | CASSKWSGNTGELFF
TRBJ1-5 | TRBD1 | TRBV6-8 | . | TGTGCCAGCAGGAACAAGGGAGGCTGGGACAGGTATAGCAATCAGCCCCAGCATTTT | CASRNKGGWDRYSNQPQHF
TRBJ1-6 | TRBD1 | TRBV4-3 | . | TGCGCCAGCCGAAGGACAGGGCATAATTCACCCCTCCACTTT | CASRRTGHNSPLHF
TRBJ1-2 | TRBD1 | TRBV28 | . | TGTGCCAGCAGTGCGGGGGGACAGGGGGCTAACTATGGCTACACCTTC | CASSAGGQGANYGYTF
TRBJ1-1 | TRBD1 | TRBV27 | . | TGTGCCAGCATAGACAGGGTGGGGTTCGGGAACACTGAAGCTTTCTTT | CASIDRVGFGNTEAFF
TRBJ1-1 | TRBD1 | TRBV11-2 | . | TGTGCCAGCAGCTCTGTGAGGGGACAGGGACATGAAGCTTTCTTT | CASSSVRGQGHEAFF
TRBJ2-2 | TRBD1 | TRBV18 | . | TGTGCCAGCTCACAAGACAGGGGCACCGGGGAGCTGTTTTTT | CASSQDRGTGELFF
TRBJ1-1 | . | TRBV11-3 | . | TGTGCCAGCAGGAGTGGCAGGGCTGAAGCTTTCTTT | CASRSGRAEAFF
TRBJ1-1 | . | TRBV19 | . | TGTGCCACCGTGGCCAGGAACACTGAAGCTTTCTTT | CATVARNTEAFF
TRBJ1-5 | . | TRBV10-3 | . | TGTGCCATCAGTGAGGGGGGGGGCAGGAGTAATCAGCCCCAGCATTTT | CAISEGGGRSNQPQHF
TRBJ1-6 | . | TRBV7-2 | . | TGTGCCAGCAGCTTAGCCTTTGTTACAGGGACCTATAATTCACCCCTCCACTTT | CASSLAFVTGTYNSPLHF
TRBJ2-7 | TRBD2 | TRBV27 | . | TGTGCCAGCAGGCGGAAGCGGGAGTCCGAGCAGTACTTC | CASRRKRESEQYF
TRBJ2-7 | . | TRBV30 | . | TGTGCCTGGAGCGGGCCCGGACTGCTCACCTACGAGCAGTACTTC | CAWSGPGLLTYEQYF
TRBJ2-5 | . | TRBV6-1 | . | TGTGCCAGCAGTGAAAGTATGGGCAGGGGTTGGGAGACCCAGTACTTC | CASSESMGRGWETQYF
TRBJ2-1 | . | TRBV7-2 | . | TGTGCCAGCAGCTCGGAGGGATGGGACAATGAGCAGTTCTTC | CASSSEGWDNEQFF
TRBJ1-6 | . | TRBV7-3 | once | TGTGCCAGCAGCTTAAAGCGAGCAGGGTATAATTCCCCCCTCCACTTT | CASSLKRAGYNSPLHF
TRBJ1-6 | . | TRBV7-6 | . | TGTGCCAGCAGCTCACAGGGTTGGAATTCACCCCTCCACTTT | CASSSQGWNSPLHF
TRBJ2-7 | TRBD2 | TRBV10-1 | . | TGCGCCAGCAGGGGGGGGTCTTACGAGCAGTACTTC | CASRGGSYEQYF